The 9 T cell receptor beta chains reported below all come from one sample, sequenced in a study of blood T cell repertoires in COVID-19. Method: immunoSEQ multiplex PCR; TCRdb's copy keeps in-frame clones and lacks some. The sample lists 140,000 to 150,000 clones, roughly 88% seen once, with 10% to 13% in the top ten. The sequenced sample was peripheral blood. These receptors originate from a man aged 60-69 years with active or convalescent COVID-19.

This sequence joins TRBV5-1 and TRBJ2-1; 9 nucleotides align to TRBD2. The CDR3 runs to 14 residues. CDR1 is SGHRS, CDR2 YFSETQ, per germline. Trimming cost V 3 bases and J 4 bases; bases outside gene matches: 2. In DNA, the CDR3 is TGCGCCAGCAGCTCCCTAGCGGGGTACAATGAGCAGTTCTTC. Residues: CASSSLAGYNEQFF.

Concerning this clone: Other nucleotide sequences in the sample specify the same CDR3. This chain links TRBV7-9 with TRBJ1-5; D is perhaps TRBD1 (5 bases). CDR3 length equals 13 residues. V was cut by 2 bases and J by 4 bases, with 6 bases left in between. Per the germline V gene, CDR1 is SEHNR and CDR2 is FQNEAQ (reference sequence). The CDR3 loop is CASSLQGNQPQHF. The DNA of the CDR3 is TGTGCCAGCAGCTTACAGGGAAATCAGCCCCAGCATTTT.

V usage is TRBV18 and J usage is TRBJ2-1; 14 bases agree with TRBD2. CDR3 length: 16 amino acids. Germline V lookup: CDR1 KGHSH, CDR2 LQKENI. V shed 5 bases and J 7 bases; nucleotides not matched to a gene: 7. This chain's CDR3 is CASSAGLAGGGNEQFF. DNA for the CDR3: TGTGCCAGCTCAGCAGGACTAGCGGGAGGAGGAAATGAGCAGTTCTTC.

This clone occurred once. V and J are TRBV9 and TRBJ2-2; 9 bases agree with TRBD1. This CDR3 is 16 amino acids long. Germline assignment: CDR1 SGDLS and CDR2 YYNGEE. V shed 3 bases, J shed 4 bases, and the junction held 7 bases outside the gene matches. CDR3 residues: CASSDRQGVITGELFF. The CDR3 DNA follows: TGTGCCAGCAGCGACCGACAGGGGGTGATCACCGGGGAGCTGTTTTTT.

The V call is TRBV30, the J call TRBJ1-6; D is unresolved. Looked up from germline, CDR1 is GTSNPN and CDR2 is SVGIG (reference sequence). V shed 0 bases and J shed 0 bases, with 6 bases lying between them. This CDR3 spans 15 amino acids. Here the CDR3 reads CAWSVMRSYNSPLHF. The DNA for the CDR3 is TGTGCCTGGAGTGTGATGCGCTCCTATAATTCACCCCTCCACTTT. Filled out from reference TRBV30 and TRBJ1-6, the complete variable domain reads SQTIHQWPATLVQPVGSPLSLECTVEGTSNPNLYWYRQAAGRGLQLLFYSVGIGQISSEVPQNLSASRPQDRQFILSSKKLLLSDSGFYLCAWSVMRSYNSPLHFGNGTRLTVT.

The sample holds one count of this clone. The chain recombines TRBV27 with TRBJ2-3, with 8 nucleotides matching TRBD2. CDR3 length: 12 amino acids. Trimming removed 8 bases from V and 5 bases from J; junction bases left unmatched: 3. Germline V gene lookup returns CDR1 MNHEY and CDR2 SMNVEV (reference sequence). CDR3 region: CASAAGEDTQYF. The CDR3 nucleotides read TGTGCCAGCGCAGCGGGAGAAGATACGCAGTATTTT.

This chain's CDR3 is CASSLVAGGRGEQFF. The DNA of the CDR3 is TGTGCCAGCAGCCTTGTGGCGGGAGGGAGAGGTGAGCAGTTCTTC. The rearrangement links TRBV11-2 to TRBJ2-1, with 9 nucleotides matching TRBD2. Germline values: CDR1 SGHAT, CDR2 FQNNGV. V shed 5 bases and J 9 bases; nucleotides not matched to a gene: 11. The CDR3 sequence is 15 residues long.

This clone was seen a single time. V is TRBV19 and J is TRBJ2-1; 14 nucleotides match TRBD2. V lost 5 bases, J lost 5 bases, and 2 bases stayed unmatched. Germline V gene sequence: CDR1 LNHDA, CDR2 SQIVND (reference sequence). The CDR3 sequence is 15 residues long. The CDR3 sequence is CASSWTSGGNNEQFF. As DNA, the CDR3 is TGTGCCAGTAGTTGGACTAGCGGGGGGAACAATGAGCAGTTCTTC.

The chain carries TRBV24-1 and TRBJ1-1; a weak D match, TRBD1 (6 bases). CDR3 size: 13 residues. Germline-derived CDR1 and CDR2 are KGHDR and SFDVKD. The V end was cut by 7 bases, the J end by 1 base, with 9 bases between. The CDR3 here is CATRSRGNTEAFF. In nucleotides, the CDR3 is TGTGCCACCAGATCCAGGGGGAACACTGAAGCTTTCTTT.